The present TCR beta chain was sequenced within a study of OX40 agonist ivuxolimab in advanced cancers. Of note for this clone: The antigen remains undetermined.

Findings and caveats of the study: Compared with others, partial responders at 0.1-3.0 mg/kg displayed clonal expansion among the lowest.

TCRdb keeps only in-frame clones here, not all; method: immunoSEQ multiplex PCR. The sample consists of some 80,000 clones, 89% of them appearing once. Sampled blood was obtained at baseline, cycle 4 day 1, and cycle 7 day 1. V lost 4 bases, J lost 5 bases, and 7 bases stayed unmatched. The CDR3 is made up of 14 amino acids. CDR1 is SGHRS and CDR2 is YFSETQ in the germline V gene. The specimen was CD4+ or CD8+ T cells sorted from blood, collected in a trial of the OX40 agonist ivuxolimab. This TCR was sampled from an adult with an advanced solid tumor such as melanoma, head and neck, liver or kidney cancer. The J gene is TRBJ2-3, the V gene TRBV5-1; 7 positions agree with TRBD1. This CDR3 reads CASSDRQGVDTQYF. Written as DNA, the CDR3 is TGCGCCAGCAGCGACCGACAGGGTGTAGATACGCAGTATTTT.